This paragraph reports one TCR beta chain. The antigen is not known. The sample is drawn from a study of vaccination and CD4 T cells after COVID-19. Study summary: The BNT162b2 or mRNA-1273 vaccine was given to participants in two doses. Study outcomes and limitations: Post-vaccination reactive clonotypes (median around 40) did not differ significantly from post-infection (fewer than 24).

V was shortened by 3 bases and J by 0 bases, with 14 bases between the two germline ends. Germline lookup yields CDR1 DFQATT and CDR2 SNEGSKA (reference sequence). The CDR3 runs to 15 residues. Cultured CD4+ T cell DNA underwent sequencing with the Oncomine TCR Beta short-read assay. TCRdb ran MiXCR on the PCR reads and lists one entry per CDR3 protein. The table lists fewer than 25,000 distinct CDR3 sequences, about 39% of them singletons. Stated treatment: approximately 10-day PBMC culture with coronavirus spike peptide pools or control peptides (ViraFEST assay). TCRs were sequenced by ViraFEST after antigen-specific T cells had been expanded with peptide pools.

J is TRBJ1-1 and V is TRBV20-1; maybe TRBD1 (6 bases). The receptor comes from a human donor who had recovered from COVID-19. The sequenced sample was CD4+ T cells from blood, cultured in vitro. CDR3 in amino acids: CSASRDKTLNTEAFF. The CDR3 nucleotides are TGCAGTGCTAGCCGGGACAAAACCCTGAACACTGAAGCTTTCTTT.